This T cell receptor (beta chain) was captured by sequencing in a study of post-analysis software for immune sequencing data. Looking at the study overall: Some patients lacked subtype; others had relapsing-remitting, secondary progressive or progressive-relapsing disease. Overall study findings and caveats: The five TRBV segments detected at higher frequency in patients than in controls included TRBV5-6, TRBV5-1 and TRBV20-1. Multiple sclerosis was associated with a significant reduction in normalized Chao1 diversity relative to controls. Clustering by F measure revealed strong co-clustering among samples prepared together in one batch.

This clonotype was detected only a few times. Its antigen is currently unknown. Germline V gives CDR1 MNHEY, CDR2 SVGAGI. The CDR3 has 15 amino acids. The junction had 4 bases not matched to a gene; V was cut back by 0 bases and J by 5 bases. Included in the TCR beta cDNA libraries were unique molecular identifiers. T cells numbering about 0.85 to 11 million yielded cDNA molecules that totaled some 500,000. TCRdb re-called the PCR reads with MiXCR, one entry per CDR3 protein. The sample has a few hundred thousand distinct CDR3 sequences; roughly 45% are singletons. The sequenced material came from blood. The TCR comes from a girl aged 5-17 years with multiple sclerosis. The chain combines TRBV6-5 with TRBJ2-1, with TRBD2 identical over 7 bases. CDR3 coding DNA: TGTGCCAGCAGTTACTCAGGGACTACTGACAATGAGCAGTTCTTC. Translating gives CASSYSGTTDNEQFF.